Below are 6 T cell receptor beta chains sequenced from a single sample in a study of T cell responses to AZD1222 COVID-19 vaccine. Assay used: immunoSEQ multiplex PCR; TCRdb lists only in-frame clones, some missing. The profile shows under 95,000 clones, 87% of them singletons. This specimen was peripheral blood, taken 28 days after the second AZD1222 dose. Source of these receptors: an adult who received the AZD1222 COVID-19 vaccine.

This clone showed up just a few times. J is TRBJ2-7 and V is TRBV4-3; the D gene is possibly TRBD2 (5 bases). The germline gives CDR1 LGHNA, CDR2 YSLEER. Trimming took off 1 base at V and 4 bases at J, with 8 bases between the two ends. CDR3 length equals 13 residues. The chain's CDR3 is CASSQVLAYEQYF. DNA of the CDR3: TGCGCCAGCAGCCAAGTTCTAGCTTACGAGCAGTACTTC.

The chain couples TRBV24-1 to TRBJ2-5, with a possible D match to TRBD1 (5 bases). The CDR3 loop spans 15 amino acids. Trimming left V 4 bases short and J 4 bases short, with 15 bases between. CDR1 is KGHDR and CDR2 is SFDVKD in the germline V gene. The CDR3 reads CATSEFGQGTETQYF. CDR3 sequence (DNA): TGTGCCACCAGTGAATTTGGGCAGGGCACAGAGACCCAGTACTTC.

CDR3 region: CASSPSRGSYNSPLHF. The CDR3 DNA reads TGTGCCAGCTCACCATCGAGGGGCTCCTATAATTCACCCCTCCACTTT. The rearrangement uses TRBV18 and TRBJ1-6; a weak D match, TRBD1 (5 bases). This CDR3 region has 16 residues. CDR1 and CDR2 (germline): KGHSH, LQKENI. The ends were cut back, 2 bases at V and 0 bases at J, with 8 bases in the middle.

The chain links TRBV5-1 to TRBJ1-2; 7 positions agree with TRBD1. This CDR3 is 14 amino acids long. Trimming at V came to 4 bases and at J to 4 bases, leaving 7 bases not matched to a gene. Germline V gives CDR1 SGHRS, CDR2 YFSETQ. The CDR3 DNA reads as TGCGCCAGCAGCCTCACGACAGGGTTCTATGGCTACACCTTC. This codes for CASSLTTGFYGYTF.

In this sample, this clone turned up once. The chain couples TRBV7-8 to TRBJ1-1, with 7 bases aligning to TRBD1. Looked up from germline, CDR1 is SGHVS and CDR2 is FQNEAQ. The V segment lost 8 bases and the J segment 3 bases; nucleotides outside the gene matches: 9. The CDR3 runs 14 residues. CDR3 sequence reads: CASLKRGLDTEAFF. The DNA of the CDR3 is TGTGCCAGCCTTAAAAGGGGGCTCGACACTGAAGCTTTCTTT. Full variable domain (outside the CDR3, taken from reference TRBV7-8 and TRBJ1-1): GAGVSQSPRYKVAKRGQDVALRCDPISGHVSLFWYQQALGQGPEFLTYFQNEAQLDKSGLPSDRFFAERPEGSVSTLKIQRTQQEDSAVYLCASLKRGLDTEAFFGQGTRLTVV.

In the case of this clone: At one end the junction does not follow the germline gene, possibly because of a read error. CDR3 in amino acids: CASSLAPYTEAFF. The CDR3 bases are TGTGCTAGCAGCTTAGCACCTTACACTGAAGCTTTCTTT. The chain recombines TRBV7-7 with TRBJ1-1; no definite D call. The length of the CDR3 is 13 residues. Germline CDR1 reads SSHAT; CDR2 reads FNYEAQ (reference sequence).